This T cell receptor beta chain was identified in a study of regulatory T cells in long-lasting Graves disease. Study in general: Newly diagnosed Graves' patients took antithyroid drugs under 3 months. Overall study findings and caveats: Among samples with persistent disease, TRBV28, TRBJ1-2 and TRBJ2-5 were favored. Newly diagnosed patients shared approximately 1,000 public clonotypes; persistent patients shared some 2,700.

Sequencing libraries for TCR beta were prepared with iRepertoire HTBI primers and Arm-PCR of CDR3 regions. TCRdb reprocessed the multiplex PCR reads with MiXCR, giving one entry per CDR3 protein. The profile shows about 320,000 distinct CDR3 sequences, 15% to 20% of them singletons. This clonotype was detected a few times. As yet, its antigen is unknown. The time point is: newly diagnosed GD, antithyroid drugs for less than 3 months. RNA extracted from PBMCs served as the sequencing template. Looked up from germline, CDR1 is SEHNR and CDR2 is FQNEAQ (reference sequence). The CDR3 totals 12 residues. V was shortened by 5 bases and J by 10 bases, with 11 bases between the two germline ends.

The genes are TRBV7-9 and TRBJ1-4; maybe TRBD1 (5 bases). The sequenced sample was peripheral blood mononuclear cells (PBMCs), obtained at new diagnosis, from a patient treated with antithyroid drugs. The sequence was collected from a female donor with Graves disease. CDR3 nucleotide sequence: TGTGCCAGCAGCCCCGCCGGGGCAAAACTGTTTTTT. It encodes CASSPAGAKLFF.